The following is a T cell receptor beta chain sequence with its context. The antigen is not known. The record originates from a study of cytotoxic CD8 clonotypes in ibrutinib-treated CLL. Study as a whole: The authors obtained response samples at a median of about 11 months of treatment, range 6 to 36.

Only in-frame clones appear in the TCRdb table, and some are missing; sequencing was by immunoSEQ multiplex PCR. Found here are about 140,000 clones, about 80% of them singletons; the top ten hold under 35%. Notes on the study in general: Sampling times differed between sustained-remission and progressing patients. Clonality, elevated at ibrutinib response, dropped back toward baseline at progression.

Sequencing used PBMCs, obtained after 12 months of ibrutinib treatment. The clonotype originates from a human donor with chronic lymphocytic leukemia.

This CDR3 is CASSLDRGTEAFF. CDR3 nucleotides: TGTGCCAGCAGCTTGGACAGGGGAACTGAAGCTTTCTTT. The J gene is TRBJ1-1, the V gene TRBV5-8; 7 bases match TRBD1. V shed 0 bases and J 5 bases; nucleotides not matched to a gene: 1. The CDR3 spans 13 residues. Germline lookup yields CDR1 SGHTS and CDR2 YDEGEE. The full variable domain, completed using reference TRBV5-8 and TRBJ1-1, is EAGVTQSPTHLIKTRGQQATLRCSPISGHTSVYWYQQALGLGLQFLLWYDEGEERNRGNFPPRFSGRQFPNYSSELNVNALELEDSALYLCASSLDRGTEAFFGQGTRLTVV.